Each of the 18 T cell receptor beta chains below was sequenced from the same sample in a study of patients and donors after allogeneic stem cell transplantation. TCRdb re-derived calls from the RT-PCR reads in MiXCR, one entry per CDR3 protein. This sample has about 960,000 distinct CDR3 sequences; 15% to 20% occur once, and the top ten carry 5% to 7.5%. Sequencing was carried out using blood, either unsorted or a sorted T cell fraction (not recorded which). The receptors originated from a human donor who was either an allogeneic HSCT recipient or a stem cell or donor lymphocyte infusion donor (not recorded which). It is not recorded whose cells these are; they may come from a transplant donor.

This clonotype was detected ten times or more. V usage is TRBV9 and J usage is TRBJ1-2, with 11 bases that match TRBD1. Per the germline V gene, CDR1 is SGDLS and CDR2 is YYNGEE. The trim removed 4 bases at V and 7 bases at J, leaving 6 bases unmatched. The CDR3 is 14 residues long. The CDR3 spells CASSPGQGAVGYTF. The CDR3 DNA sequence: TGTGCCAGCAGCCCCGGACAGGGGGCAGTTGGCTACACCTTC.

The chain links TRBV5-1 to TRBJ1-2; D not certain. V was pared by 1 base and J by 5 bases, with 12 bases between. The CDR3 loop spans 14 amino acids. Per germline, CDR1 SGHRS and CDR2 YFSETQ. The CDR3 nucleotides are TGCGCCAGCAGCTTGTCGTCCTTTGGGTATGGCTACACCTTC. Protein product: CASSLSSFGYGYTF.

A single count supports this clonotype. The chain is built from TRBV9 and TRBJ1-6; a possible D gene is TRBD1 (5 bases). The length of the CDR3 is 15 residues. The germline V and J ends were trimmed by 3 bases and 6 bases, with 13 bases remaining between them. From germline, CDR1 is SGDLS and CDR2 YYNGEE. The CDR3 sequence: CASSAQGRGNSPLHF. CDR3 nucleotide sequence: TGTGCCAGCAGCGCCCAGGGTAGAGGTAATTCACCCCTCCACTTT.

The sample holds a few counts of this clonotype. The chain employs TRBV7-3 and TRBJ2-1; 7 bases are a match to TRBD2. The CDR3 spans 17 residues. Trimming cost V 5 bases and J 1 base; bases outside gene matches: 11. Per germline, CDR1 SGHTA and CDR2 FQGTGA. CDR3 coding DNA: TGTGCCAGCAGCCTGACGGGGGGAGCGGCGTCCTACAATGAGCAGTTCTTC. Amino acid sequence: CASSLTGGAASYNEQFF.

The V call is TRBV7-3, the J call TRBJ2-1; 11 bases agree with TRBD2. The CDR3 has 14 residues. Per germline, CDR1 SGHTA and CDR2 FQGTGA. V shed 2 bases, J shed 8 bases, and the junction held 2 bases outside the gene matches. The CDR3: CASSLLAGGHEQFF. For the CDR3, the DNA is TGTGCCAGCAGCTTACTAGCGGGGGGCCATGAGCAGTTCTTC.

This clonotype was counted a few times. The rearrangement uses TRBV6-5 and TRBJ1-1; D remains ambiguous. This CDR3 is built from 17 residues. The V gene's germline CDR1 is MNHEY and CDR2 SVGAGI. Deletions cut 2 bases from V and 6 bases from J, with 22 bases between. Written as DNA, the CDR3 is TGTGCCAGCAGTTACCTGTATCTGACGCACCCCTGGGCTGAAGCTTTCTTT. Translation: CASSYLYLTHPWAEAFF.

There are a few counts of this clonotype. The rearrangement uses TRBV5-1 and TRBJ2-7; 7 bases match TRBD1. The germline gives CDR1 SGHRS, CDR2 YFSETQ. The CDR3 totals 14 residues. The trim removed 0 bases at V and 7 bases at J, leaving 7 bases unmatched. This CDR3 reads CASSLASSGGEQYF. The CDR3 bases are TGCGCCAGCAGCTTGGCGTCGTCAGGGGGAGAGCAGTACTTC.

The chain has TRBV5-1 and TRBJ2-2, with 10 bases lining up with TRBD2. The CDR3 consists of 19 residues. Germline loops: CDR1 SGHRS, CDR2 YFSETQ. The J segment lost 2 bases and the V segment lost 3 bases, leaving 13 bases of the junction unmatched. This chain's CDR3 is CASSWVTSGRLGNTGELFF. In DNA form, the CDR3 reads TGCGCCAGCAGCTGGGTGACTAGCGGGCGACTTGGTAACACCGGGGAGCTGTTTTTT.

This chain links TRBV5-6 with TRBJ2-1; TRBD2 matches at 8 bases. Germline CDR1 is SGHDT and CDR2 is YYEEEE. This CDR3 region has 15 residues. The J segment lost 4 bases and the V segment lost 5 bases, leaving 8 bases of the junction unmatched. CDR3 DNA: TGTGCCAGCAGGGACCCTAGCGGGTCATACAATGAGCAGTTCTTC. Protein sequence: CASRDPSGSYNEQFF.

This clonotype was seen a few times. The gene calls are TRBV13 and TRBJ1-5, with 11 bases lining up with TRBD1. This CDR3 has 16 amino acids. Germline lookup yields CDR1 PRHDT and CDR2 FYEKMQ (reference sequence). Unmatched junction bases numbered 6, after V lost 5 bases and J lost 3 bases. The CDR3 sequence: CASSDRTGGTNQPQHF. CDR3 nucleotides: TGTGCCAGCAGCGATCGGACAGGGGGCACCAATCAGCCCCAGCATTTT. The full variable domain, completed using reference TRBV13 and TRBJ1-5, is AAGVIQSPRHLIKEKRETATLKCYPIPRHDTVYWYQQGPGQDPQFLISFYEKMQSDKGSIPDRFSAQQFSDYHSELNMSSLELGDSALYFCASSDRTGGTNQPQHFGDGTRLSIL.

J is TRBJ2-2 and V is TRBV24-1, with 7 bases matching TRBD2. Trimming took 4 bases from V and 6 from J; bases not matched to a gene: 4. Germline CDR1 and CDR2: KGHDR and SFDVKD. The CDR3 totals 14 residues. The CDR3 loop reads CATSDLTSAGELFF. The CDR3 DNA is TGTGCCACCAGTGACCTCACTAGCGCCGGGGAGCTGTTTTTT.

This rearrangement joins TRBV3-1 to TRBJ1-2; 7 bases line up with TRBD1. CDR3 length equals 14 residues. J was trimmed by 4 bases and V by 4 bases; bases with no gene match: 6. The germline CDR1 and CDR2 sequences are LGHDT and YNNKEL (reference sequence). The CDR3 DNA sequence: TGTGCCAGCAGCCGAAGGGGGCTCGGCTATGGCTACACCTTC. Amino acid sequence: CASSRRGLGYGYTF.

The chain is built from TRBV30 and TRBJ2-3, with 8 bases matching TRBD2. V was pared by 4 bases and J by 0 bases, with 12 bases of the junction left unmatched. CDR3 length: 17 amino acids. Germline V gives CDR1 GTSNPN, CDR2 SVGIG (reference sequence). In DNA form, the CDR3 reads TGTGCCTGGAACCGTGGTACTAGCGGAGAGAGCACAGATACGCAGTATTTT. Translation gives CAWNRGTSGESTDTQYF. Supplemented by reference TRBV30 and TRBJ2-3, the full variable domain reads SQTIHQWPATLVQPVGSPLSLECTVEGTSNPNLYWYRQAAGRGLQLLFYSVGIGQISSEVPQNLSASRPQDRQFILSSKKLLLSDSGFYLCAWNRGTSGESTDTQYFGPGTRLTVL.

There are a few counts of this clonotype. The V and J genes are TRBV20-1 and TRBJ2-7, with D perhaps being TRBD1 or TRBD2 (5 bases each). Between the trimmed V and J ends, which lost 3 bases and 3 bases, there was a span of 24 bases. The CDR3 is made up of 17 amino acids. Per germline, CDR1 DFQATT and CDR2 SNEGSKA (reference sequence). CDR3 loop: CSASPTIGRAAVYEQYF. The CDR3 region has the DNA TGCAGTGCTAGCCCCACAATCGGCAGGGCAGCGGTCTACGAGCAGTACTTC.

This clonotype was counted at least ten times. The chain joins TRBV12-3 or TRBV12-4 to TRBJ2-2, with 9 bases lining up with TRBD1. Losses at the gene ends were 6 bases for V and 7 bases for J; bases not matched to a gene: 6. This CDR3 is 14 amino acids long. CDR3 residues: CASSPDRGVGELFF. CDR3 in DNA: TGTGCCAGCAGCCCTGACAGGGGGGTCGGGGAGCTGTTTTTT.

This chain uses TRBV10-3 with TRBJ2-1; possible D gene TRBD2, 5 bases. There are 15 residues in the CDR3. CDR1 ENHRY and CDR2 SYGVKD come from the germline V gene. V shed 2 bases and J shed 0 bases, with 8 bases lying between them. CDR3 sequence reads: CAISERESSYNEQFF. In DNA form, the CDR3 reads TGTGCCATCAGTGAGAGGGAGAGCTCCTACAATGAGCAGTTCTTC.

Here the CDR3 DNA reads TGTGCCGGCAAGGGAGGGGAATTAAAACAGCCCCAGCATTTT. Translating gives CAGKGGELKQPQHF. V and J are TRBV6-1 and TRBJ1-5; a possible D gene is TRBD1 (5 bases). The CDR3 runs 14 residues. Trimming removed 11 bases from V and 7 bases from J, with 21 bases in between. The germline V gene encodes CDR1 MNHNS and CDR2 SASEGT.

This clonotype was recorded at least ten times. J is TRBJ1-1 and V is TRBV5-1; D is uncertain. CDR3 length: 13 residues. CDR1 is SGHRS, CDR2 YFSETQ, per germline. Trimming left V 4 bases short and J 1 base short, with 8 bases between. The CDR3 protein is CASSTRQNTEAFF. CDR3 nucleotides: TGCGCCAGCAGCACCCGTCAGAACACTGAAGCTTTCTTT.